The 20 T cell receptor beta chains below all came from one sample that was sequenced in a study of Graves' ophthalmopathy and Graves' hyperthyroidism. Researchers took RNA transcripts and amplified TCR beta CDR3 regions from them. The workflow started with a first-round RT-PCR run with HTBI primers and then moved on to a second-round multiplex PCR. TCRdb used MiXCR to reprocess the multiplex PCR reads, holding one entry per CDR3 protein. The sample gives hundreds of thousands of distinct CDR3 sequences, 20% to 25% of which show up once; around 3.1% is in the top ten. The sample consisted of peripheral blood. The receptor source for this set is a woman aged 18-29 years with stable Graves' hyperthyroidism.

This clonotype was recorded at least ten times. The V gene is TRBV6-1, the J gene TRBJ1-6, with a tentative D call TRBD1 (6 bases). CDR3 length: 16 residues. The germline V gene encodes CDR1 MNHNS and CDR2 SASEGT. Trimming shortened V by 2 bases and J by 5 bases, and 13 bases separated the two germline ends. The DNA for the CDR3 is TGTGCCAGCAGTGAACTCCGGGACACCCATAATTCACCCCTCCACTTT. Protein product: CASSELRDTHNSPLHF.

In its sample, this clonotype was seen many times. The chain has TRBV18 and TRBJ2-7; the D gene is possibly TRBD2 (6 bases). The CDR3 is 13 residues long. Trimming shortened V by 4 bases and J by 4 bases, and 11 bases separated the two germline ends. Germline CDR1 and CDR2: KGHSH and LQKENI. The CDR3 is CASSRAGNYEQYF. CDR3 DNA sequence: TGTGCCAGCTCACGGGCGGGAAATTACGAGCAGTACTTC.

V usage is TRBV12-3 or TRBV12-4 and J usage is TRBJ2-6; the D call may be TRBD1 or TRBD2 (5 bases each). The CDR3 consists of 16 residues. With 5 bases removed from V and 2 bases from J, the gap between germline ends came to 13 bases. CDR3 protein: CASSPFRGPGANVLTF. The CDR3 region has the DNA TGTGCCAGCAGTCCCTTCCGGGGACCTGGGGCCAACGTCCTGACTTTC.

The sample holds many counts of this clonotype. The chain couples TRBV6-1 to TRBJ2-3; 10 bases match TRBD2. V shed 5 bases, J shed 3 bases, and the junction held 8 bases outside the gene matches. Germline assignment: CDR1 MNHNS and CDR2 SASEGT. There are 16 residues in the CDR3. The CDR3 DNA is TGTGCCAGCAGTCAAGAGCGGGAGGGGTATACAGATACGCAGTATTTT. The encoded protein is CASSQEREGYTDTQYF.

This clonotype has a count of ten or more. The chain uses TRBV19 and TRBJ1-1; no firm D call. Germline V lookup: CDR1 LNHDA, CDR2 SQIVND (reference sequence). The V end lost 7 bases, the J end lost 0 bases, and 12 bases lay between the germline ends. CDR3 length equals 14 residues. CDR3 sequence: CASTVRFLNTEAFF. As DNA, the CDR3 is TGTGCCAGTACGGTCCGGTTCCTGAACACTGAAGCTTTCTTT.

This clonotype was counted at least ten times. The chain recombines TRBV19 with TRBJ2-7; 9 bases fit TRBD1. CDR3 size: 14 residues. V shed 6 bases, J shed 2 bases, and the junction held 5 bases outside the gene matches. Germline values: CDR1 LNHDA, CDR2 SQIVND (reference sequence). CDR3 DNA sequence: TGTGCCAGTAGCAACAGGGGGCAAACCTACGAGCAGTACTTC. Translation: CASSNRGQTYEQYF.

The table lists this clonotype with many counts. This chain joins TRBV5-1 and TRBJ2-7; 10 positions match TRBD2. CDR1 is SGHRS and CDR2 is YFSETQ in the germline V gene. This CDR3 spans 15 amino acids. V lost 2 bases and J lost 2; bases outside the gene matches: 4. CDR3 nucleotides: TGCGCCAGCAGCTTCGTAGCGGGAGGAGCCTACGAGCAGTACTTC. This codes for CASSFVAGGAYEQYF.

Notes on this clonotype: This may come from a read error, since a much larger clone is one base off. CDR3 DNA sequence: TGCACCAGCAGCCAAGAGGGTTCCTCTGGAAACACCATATATTTT. Translated, it gives CTSSQEGSSGNTIYF. The chain joins TRBV4-1 to TRBJ1-3; D unclear. CDR1 and CDR2 (germline): MGHRA, YSYEKL. There are 15 residues in the CDR3.

At least ten counts were recorded for this clonotype. This chain uses TRBV6-1 with TRBJ1-1; TRBD1 might be the D (5 bases). This CDR3 comprises 11 residues. V lost 8 bases, J lost 6 bases, and 10 bases lay in between. Per the germline V gene, CDR1 is MNHNS and CDR2 is SASEGT. The CDR3 DNA reads TGTGCCAGCCTCTGGGGCGCTGAAGCTTTCTTT. Protein product: CASLWGAEAFF.

Comment on this clonotype: This could be a read error, since a much larger clone is one nucleotide away. V is TRBV25-1 and J is TRBJ2-5; D is unresolved. This CDR3 has 13 residues. Looked up from germline, CDR1 is MGHDK and CDR2 is SYGVNS. Trimming removed 5 bases from V and 2 bases from J, with 9 bases in between. The CDR3 nucleotides read TGTGCCAGCAGTACAGTTCGACAAGAGACCCAGTACTTC. Encoded protein: CASSTVRQETQYF.

This clonotype was counted ten times or more. The chain employs TRBV7-8 and TRBJ2-5; 11 bases map to TRBD2. Germline V lookup: CDR1 SGHVS, CDR2 FQNEAQ. This CDR3 contains 15 residues. J was trimmed by 6 bases and V by 5 bases; bases with no gene match: 8. The CDR3 loop is CASSPTSGSIQTQYF. CDR3 DNA: TGTGCCAGCAGCCCCACTAGCGGGAGTATACAGACCCAGTACTTC. The full variable domain, completed using reference TRBV7-8 and TRBJ2-5, is GAGVSQSPRYKVAKRGQDVALRCDPISGHVSLFWYQQALGQGPEFLTYFQNEAQLDKSGLPSDRFFAERPEGSVSTLKIQRTQQEDSAVYLCASSPTSGSIQTQYFGPGTRLLVL.

The V call is TRBV7-3, the J call TRBJ1-2; D might be TRBD1 (5 bases). CDR3 size: 12 residues. Germline V gives CDR1 SGHTA, CDR2 FQGTGA. With 4 bases removed from V and 12 bases from J, the gap between germline ends came to 15 bases. CDR3 sequence: CASSYPGLPHTF. CDR3 bases: TGTGCCAGCAGCTATCCGGGACTCCCGCACACCTTC. The variable domain in full, completed from reference TRBV7-3 and TRBJ1-2, reads GAGVSQTPSNKVTEKGKYVELRCDPISGHTALYWYRQSLGQGPEFLIYFQGTGAADDSGLPNDRFFAVRPEGSVSTLKIQRTERGDSAVYLCASSYPGLPHTFGSGTRLTVV.

This clonotype has at least ten counts. The chain recombines TRBV28 with TRBJ2-7; D remains unclear. Germline CDR1 and CDR2: MDHEN and SYDVKM. CDR3 length: 14 residues. V lost 3 bases and J 2 bases, leaving 11 bases between the germline ends. The CDR3 coding sequence is TGTGCCAGCAGTTTTGTGACTGACGCCTACGAGCAGTACTTC. This codes for CASSFVTDAYEQYF.

The chain employs TRBV27 and TRBJ2-7, with D possibly matching TRBD1 (6 bases). This CDR3 is 14 amino acids long. Deletions cut 5 bases from V and 8 bases from J, with 19 bases between. The germline CDR1 and CDR2 sequences are MNHEY and SMNVEV (reference sequence). The CDR3 DNA reads as TGTGCCAGCAGTACCTTCCGTGGGGGCGCTCAGCAGTACTTC. Amino acid sequence: CASSTFRGGAQQYF.

This clonotype was seen ten or more times. The rearrangement links TRBV12-3 or TRBV12-4 to TRBJ1-1; 10 positions match TRBD1. J was trimmed by 4 bases and V by 3 bases; bases with no gene match: 2. CDR3 length: 14 residues. The CDR3 spells CASSLTGGFTEAFF. The CDR3 DNA reads as TGTGCCAGCAGTTTGACAGGGGGCTTCACTGAAGCTTTCTTT.

V gene TRBV27 combines with J gene TRBJ1-1; D is unclear. V lost 3 bases to trimming and J lost 0 bases, with 8 bases between them. The CDR3 is 14 residues long. CDR1 is MNHEY and CDR2 is SMNVEV in the germline V gene (reference sequence). The CDR3: CASSLSPLNTEAFF. The DNA for the CDR3 is TGTGCCAGCAGTTTGTCCCCCTTGAACACTGAAGCTTTCTTT.

This clonotype was recorded many times. J is TRBJ2-5 and V is TRBV6-1; D could derive from TRBD1 or TRBD2 (5 bases each). Trimming shortened V by 6 bases and J by 5 bases, and 16 bases separated the two germline ends. Per germline, CDR1 MNHNS and CDR2 SASEGT. The CDR3 is made up of 14 amino acids. The CDR3 reads CASSRGTEAETQYF. The CDR3 nucleotides are TGTGCCAGCAGCCGAGGGACGGAGGCGGAGACCCAGTACTTC.

This clonotype was seen at least ten times. The rearrangement uses TRBV5-1 and TRBJ1-1, with TRBD1 as a possible D gene (5 bases). From germline, CDR1 is SGHRS and CDR2 YFSETQ. V dropped 1 base and J dropped 1 base, with 8 bases sitting between them. CDR3 length: 14 amino acids. As DNA, the CDR3 is TGCGCCAGCAGCTTGTCCGGGGCGAACACTGAAGCTTTCTTT. Protein sequence: CASSLSGANTEAFF.

This clonotype was seen at least ten times. This chain links TRBV3-1 with TRBJ1-2; D unresolved. The germline V and J ends were trimmed by 0 bases and 8 bases, with 10 bases remaining between them. The CDR3 has 13 amino acids. Germline assignment: CDR1 LGHDT and CDR2 YNNKEL (reference sequence). The CDR3 region is CASSQDSGKGYTF. The DNA for the CDR3 is TGTGCCAGCAGCCAAGATTCGGGGAAAGGCTACACCTTC.

This clonotype was observed at least ten times. This chain joins TRBV12-3 or TRBV12-4 and TRBJ2-2; TRBD2 aligns across 11 bases. Trimming took 6 bases from V and 4 from J; bases not matched to a gene: 7. The CDR3 runs to 16 residues. The CDR3 nucleotides are TGTGCCAGCAGCCCTAGAGGACTAGCGGGCACCGGGGAGCTGTTTTTT. Protein product: CASSPRGLAGTGELFF.